This T cell receptor (beta chain) is drawn from a study of T-cell reconstitution after alpha-beta-depleted transplantation in children listed by TCRdb under 2016. Study-wide context: The study quantitatively tracked T-cell immune reconstitution after TCRalphabeta/CD19-depleted allogeneic hematopoietic cell transplantation in children using TCR repertoire profiling.

The library was produced with PCR. TCRdb lists the instrument as Illumina HiSeq 2500. TCR libraries were prepared with molecular barcoding, using unique molecular identifiers to normalize TCRbeta repertoire quantification. TCRdb applied fastp at Q25 and MiXCR to the public reads, then kept only in-frame beta chains. All rows with the same CDR3 protein become a single entry with the most common DNA and genes. This sample gives approximately 420,000 distinct CDR3 sequences in total; roughly 10% of them show up just once. Jointly, the top ten make up about 5% of the sample. From a lookup of the germline V gene, CDR1 and CDR2 are SGHTA and FQGNSA. The CDR3 sequence holds 14 residues, the cysteine and phenylalanine included. Only the CDR3 part of the read is kept: 42 bases, read in frame from the first base. At the junction V is shortened by 4 bases and J by 0 bases, with 9 bases in between. This clonotype has just a few counts. There is no known antigen for this receptor. No much larger clone exists at a distance of one base, and base qualities are not known.

This chain is built from TRBV7-2 and TRBJ1-2; confidence is insufficient to name the D gene. The sample here was PBMCs from the stem cell graft donor, taken from the stem cell graft. This receptor was obtained from a human donor who donated a stem cell graft to a child with acute myeloid leukemia. The CDR3 here reads CASSSRDPNYGYTF. The nucleotides read TGTGCCAGCAGCTCCCGAGACCCTAACTATGGCTACACCTTC. Beyond the CDR3, the reference TRBV7-2 and TRBJ1-2 genes provide the residues; the full variable domain reads: GAGVSQSPSNKVTEKGKDVELRCDPISGHTALYWYRQSLGQGLEFLIYFQGNSAPDKSGLPSDRFSAERTGGSVSTLTIQRTQQEDSAVYLCASSSRDPNYGYTFGSGTRLTVV.